Following are 21 T cell receptor beta chains from one sample sequenced in a study of blood T cell repertoires in COVID-19. Sequencing used immunoSEQ multiplex PCR; TCRdb keeps in-frame clones, though not all of them. The data contain 60,000 to 75,000 clones, roughly 85% of them singletons. Sequencing used peripheral blood. Every receptor here comes from a woman older than 75 with active or convalescent COVID-19.

The V and J genes are TRBV5-4 and TRBJ1-4; TRBD1 agrees at 8 bases. V was clipped by 1 base and J by 8 bases; unmatched bases: 7. The CDR3 is made up of 15 amino acids. From germline, CDR1 is SGHNT and CDR2 YYREEE (reference sequence). CDR3: CASSLIGTGGEKLFF. CDR3 coding DNA: TGTGCCAGCAGCTTGATTGGGACAGGAGGAGAAAAACTGTTTTTT. The full variable domain, in which reference TRBV5-4 and TRBJ1-4 provide the parts outside the CDR3, is ETGVTQSPTHLIKTRGQQVTLRCSSQSGHNTVSWYQQALGQGPQFIFQYYREEENGRGNFPPRFSGLQFPNYSSELNVNALELDDSALYLCASSLIGTGGEKLFFGSGTQLSVL.

The chain links TRBV3-1 (or the pseudogene TRBV3-2) to TRBJ2-3; TRBD2 matches 8 bases. Germline loops: CDR1 LGHDT, CDR2 YNNKEL (reference sequence). This CDR3 is built from 17 residues. With 0 bases clipped from V and 6 bases from J, the junction kept 11 bases outside the gene matches. CDR3 DNA sequence: TGTGCCAGCAGCCAAGATGCGCCGGGGGGGCTCGGGGATACGCAGTATTTT. It is translated as CASSQDAPGGLGDTQYF.

V usage is TRBV10-3 and J usage is TRBJ1-5, with D possibly TRBD1 on 5 matching bases. V lost 8 bases, J lost 6 bases, and 20 bases lay in between. Germline values: CDR1 ENHRY, CDR2 SYGVKD. The CDR3 runs to 15 residues. The CDR3 bases are TGTGCCATCGGGGGGGACTGGGGCGGGGTTCAGCCCCAGCATTTT. Its protein product is CAIGGDWGGVQPQHF.

This clone has more than one count but fewer than ten. The CDR3 here is CASSTPGGNYGYTF. CDR3 coding DNA: TGTGCCAGCAGCACCCCGGGGGGGAACTATGGCTACACCTTC. This chain uses TRBV9 with TRBJ1-2, with a possible D match to TRBD1 (5 bases). Germline V CDR1 and CDR2: SGDLS, YYNGEE. V was cut by 4 bases and J by 2 bases, with 12 bases left in between. The CDR3 runs 14 residues. Supplemented by reference TRBV9 and TRBJ1-2, the full variable domain reads DSGVTQTPKHLITATGQRVTLRCSPRSGDLSVYWYQQSLDQGLQFLIQYYNGEERAKGNILERFSAQQFPDLHSELNLSSLELGDSALYFCASSTPGGNYGYTFGSGTRLTVV.

The CDR3 DNA is TGCGCCAGCAGCCAAGATAGGGTACTAGCGGGGGAGACCCAGTACTTC. As protein: CASSQDRVLAGETQYF. The chain couples TRBV4-3 to TRBJ2-5, with 10 nucleotides matching TRBD2. Germline loops: CDR1 LGHNA, CDR2 YSLEER. The ends lost 0 bases at V and 5 bases at J; junction bases unmatched: 6. There are 16 residues in the CDR3.

The chain couples TRBV6-5 to TRBJ2-6, with D tentatively TRBD2 (5 bases). The CDR3 is 14 residues long. The V gene lost 6 bases and the J gene lost 0 bases, with 6 bases spanning the gap. Germline V lookup: CDR1 MNHEY, CDR2 SVGAGI. CDR3 bases: TGTGCCAGCAGGGGAGTCTCTGGGGCCAACGTCCTGACTTTC. The encoded protein is CASRGVSGANVLTF.

This rearrangement joins TRBV20-1 to TRBJ2-7; TRBD2 is a possible D gene (6 bases). Germline CDR1 DFQATT, CDR2 SNEGSKA (reference sequence). The CDR3 is made up of 11 amino acids. The V end was cut by 1 base, the J end by 6 bases, with 7 bases between. CDR3 in amino acids: CSARVGGEQYF. CDR3 bases: TGCAGTGCTAGAGTGGGAGGCGAGCAGTACTTC.

The genes are TRBV28 and TRBJ1-2; 8 nucleotides line up with TRBD1. Germline V gene lookup returns CDR1 MDHEN and CDR2 SYDVKM. CDR3 length: 14 residues. J lost 8 bases, V lost 5 bases, and 10 bases had no gene match. CDR3 amino acids: CASSTQGAWVGYTF. The CDR3 coding sequence is TGTGCCAGCAGTACGCAGGGGGCTTGGGTAGGCTACACCTTC.

The chain links TRBV6-2 or TRBV6-3 to TRBJ2-5; 9 positions agree with TRBD1. The germline CDR1 and CDR2 sequences are MNHEY and SVGEGT. V trimming: 2 bases; J trimming: 3 bases; junction bases outside the gene matches: 4. The length of the CDR3 is 15 residues. The CDR3 DNA reads TGTGCCAGCAGTTACGTGTGGGACAGGGAAGAGACCCAGTACTTC. Protein: CASSYVWDREETQYF.

This chain joins TRBV25-1 and TRBJ1-2; maybe TRBD1 (5 bases). Germline CDR1 and CDR2: MGHDK and SYGVNS. This CDR3 spans 15 amino acids. Deletions cut 4 bases from V and 4 bases from J, with 16 bases between. For the CDR3, the DNA is TGTGCCAGCAGTGCTGGGACTTTGATGGGCTATGGCTACACCTTC. Translating gives CASSAGTLMGYGYTF.

This sequence joins TRBV5-1 and TRBJ1-2; D gene uncertain. V shed 1 base and J shed 3 bases, with 7 bases lying between them. Germline CDR1 and CDR2: SGHRS and YFSETQ. The CDR3 sequence is 13 residues long. CDR3 DNA: TGCGCCAGCAGCTTGAACACAGACTATGGCTACACCTTC. Residues: CASSLNTDYGYTF.

V usage is TRBV19 and J usage is TRBJ1-1, with D unclear. The CDR3 has 13 residues. Trimming stripped 1 base from V and 13 bases from J, with 16 bases between. Germline-derived CDR1 and CDR2 are LNHDA and SQIVND (reference sequence). The CDR3 DNA follows: TGTGCCAGTAGTATAGGGTCGGGAGGGAGGTTTTTCTTT. Translated: CASSIGSGGRFFF.

The rearrangement links TRBV5-4 to TRBJ1-1; perhaps TRBD1 as D (5 bases). CDR3 size: 14 residues. The ends were cut back, 1 base at V and 0 bases at J, with 7 bases in the middle. Looked up from germline, CDR1 is SGHNT and CDR2 is YYREEE (reference sequence). Here the CDR3 DNA reads TGTGCCAGCAGCTTGTCACAGGTGAACACTGAAGCTTTCTTT. Its protein is CASSLSQVNTEAFF.

This clone was seen a handful of times. This chain connects TRBV5-4 to TRBJ1-2; the D gene is possibly TRBD1 (5 bases). Deletions cut 0 bases from V and 4 bases from J, with 10 bases between. There are 14 residues in the CDR3. Germline V CDR1 and CDR2: SGHNT, YYREEE (reference sequence). CDR3 amino acids: CASSLEGGGYGYTF. The CDR3 DNA reads TGTGCCAGCAGCTTGGAAGGCGGGGGCTATGGCTACACCTTC.

DNA of the CDR3: TGTGCCAGCAGCCCAGCCGGGGGGAGCACAGATACGCAGTATTTT. It translates to CASSPAGGSTDTQYF. The chain links TRBV7-2 to TRBJ2-3, with 7 nucleotides matching TRBD2. Germline V gene lookup returns CDR1 SGHTA and CDR2 FQGNSA. The V and J ends lost 5 bases and 0 bases, in that order; junction bases with no gene match: 5. The CDR3 length is 15 residues.

V and J are TRBV6-2 or TRBV6-3 and TRBJ2-1; 9 positions agree with TRBD1. This CDR3 has 14 amino acids. V dropped 4 bases and J dropped 6; count of bases not matched to a gene: 4. Germline CDR1 is MNHEY and CDR2 is SVGEGT. CDR3 sequence (DNA): TGTGCCAGCAGTTCCGGGACAGGGATCAATGAGCAGTTCTTC. Its protein product is CASSSGTGINEQFF.

The chain links TRBV5-5 to TRBJ2-7, with TRBD2 matching 8 bases. This CDR3 is 15 amino acids long. V shed 0 bases and J 5 bases; nucleotides not matched to a gene: 7. Per the germline V gene, CDR1 is SGHKS and CDR2 is YYEKEE (reference sequence). The CDR3 DNA reads as TGTGCCAGCAGCTTGGAGAGCGGGAGAAACCACGAGCAGTACTTC. Its translation: CASSLESGRNHEQYF.

This chain uses TRBV29-1 with TRBJ2-2, with 9 positions matching TRBD2. V gave up 6 bases and J gave up 6 bases; unmatched junction bases: 8. CDR3 length: 14 residues. The V gene's germline CDR1 is SQVTM and CDR2 ANQGSEA. In DNA form, the CDR3 reads TGCAGCGTGACTAGCGGAGGCCTCGCCGGGGAGCTGTTTTTT. Translated, it gives CSVTSGGLAGELFF.

This sequence joins TRBV19 and TRBJ2-7, with 7 bases fitting TRBD1. CDR1 and CDR2 (germline): LNHDA, SQIVND (reference sequence). After removal of 4 bases from V and 6 bases from J, the junction contained 9 bases not matched to a gene. This CDR3 is 14 amino acids long. CDR3 DNA sequence: TGTGCCAGTAGTACCGGGACAGCCTTTTTCGAGCAGTACTTC. Protein product: CASSTGTAFFEQYF.

The V gene is TRBV24-1, the J gene TRBJ1-5; 8 bases align to TRBD1. Germline-derived CDR1 and CDR2 are KGHDR and SFDVKD. V lost 4 bases and J lost 4; bases outside the gene matches: 2. The CDR3 loop spans 14 amino acids. CDR3 loop: CATSERQGNQPQHF. CDR3 DNA: TGTGCCACCAGTGAACGACAGGGGAATCAGCCCCAGCATTTT.

This sequence joins TRBV14 and TRBJ1-2; 7 positions match TRBD1. This CDR3 is 15 amino acids long. Germline values: CDR1 SGHDN, CDR2 FVKESK. V was pared by 4 bases and J by 2 bases, with 7 bases of the junction left unmatched. The DNA of the CDR3 is TGTGCCAGCAGCCTCGGGACAGCCTTCAACTATGGCTACACCTTC. Its translation is CASSLGTAFNYGYTF.